These 15 T cell receptor beta chains came from one sample sequenced in a study of response to subunit inactivated influenza vaccine. TCRdb re-derived calls from the RT-PCR reads in MiXCR, one entry per CDR3 protein. The table records 250,000 to 350,000 distinct CDR3 sequences, approximately 21% of them present only once. The specimen comprised PBMCs from blood, sampled less than 22 months after vaccination. The receptors derive from a man between 50 and 75 years old who received an inactivated influenza vaccine.

The chain uses TRBV29-1 and TRBJ2-3; 7 bases map to TRBD1. This CDR3 region has 15 residues. Germline CDR1 reads SQVTM; CDR2 reads ANQGSEA. Unmatched junction bases numbered 10, after V lost 7 bases and J lost 0 bases. The CDR3 region is CSGKDGTASTDTQYF. DNA for the CDR3: TGCAGCGGTAAAGACGGGACAGCGAGCACAGATACGCAGTATTTT.

Ten or more counts support this clonotype. This rearrangement joins TRBV29-1 to TRBJ1-1; D call uncertain. Germline V gene sequence: CDR1 SQVTM, CDR2 ANQGSEA. The ends were cut back, 3 bases at V and 5 bases at J, with 13 bases in the middle. The CDR3 consists of 13 residues. CDR3 in DNA: TGCAGCGTTGAGCAGAGTCCGGTGACTGAAGCTTTCTTT. Its translation: CSVEQSPVTEAFF.

This clonotype was counted only a few times. This chain connects TRBV12-3 or TRBV12-4 to TRBJ2-2; D is unresolved. Trimming took off 7 bases at V and 1 base at J, with 7 bases between the two ends. The CDR3 extends over 13 amino acids. CDR3 in DNA: TGTGCCAGCACATGGTGGAACACCGGGGAGCTGTTTTTT. This gives the protein CASTWWNTGELFF.

The chain has TRBV4-3 and TRBJ1-4; D ambiguous. The germline CDR1 and CDR2 sequences are LGHNA and YSLEER. The CDR3 length is 13 residues. Trimming cost V 3 bases and J 10 bases, with 12 bases left between them. Here the CDR3 reads CASSQWPDGKLFF. Here the CDR3 DNA reads TGCGCCAGCAGCCAGTGGCCCGACGGAAAACTGTTTTTT.

This clonotype has a handful of counts. The CDR3 bases are TGCGCCAGCAGCTTGGTAGGGGCAGGGACGAACACCGGGGAGCTGTTTTTT. As protein: CASSLVGAGTNTGELFF. The gene calls are TRBV5-1 and TRBJ2-2; D perhaps matches TRBD1 (5 bases). The CDR3 totals 17 residues. CDR1 and CDR2 (germline): SGHRS, YFSETQ. Trimming took off 0 bases at V and 0 bases at J, with 12 bases between the two ends.

This chain joins TRBV20-1 and TRBJ2-3; D not resolved. V was clipped by 0 bases and J by 11 bases, with 12 bases between them. The CDR3 covers 12 residues. From germline, CDR1 is DFQATT and CDR2 SNEGSKA (reference sequence). The CDR3 region is CSARDLSSGQYF. In nucleotides, the CDR3 is TGCAGTGCTAGAGATCTAAGTAGTGGGCAGTATTTT.

The V gene is TRBV10-3, the J gene TRBJ2-3; the D is unclear. CDR1 and CDR2 from the germline V gene are ENHRY and SYGVKD. CDR3 size: 12 residues. Trimming pared 7 bases from V and 2 bases from J, leaving 7 bases between. Here the CDR3 reads CAIKSPTDTQYF. The CDR3 coding sequence is TGTGCCATCAAAAGCCCCACAGATACGCAGTATTTT.

This clonotype has more than one count but fewer than ten. The CDR3 loop is CASSPMNRPAGNTIYF. Written as DNA, the CDR3 is TGTGCCAGCTCACCGATGAACAGGCCCGCTGGAAACACCATATATTTT. This sequence joins TRBV18 and TRBJ1-3; D possibly corresponds to TRBD1 (5 bases). Trimming cost V 3 bases and J 2 bases, with 14 bases left between them. The CDR3 consists of 16 residues. Germline CDR1 is KGHSH and CDR2 is LQKENI.

This clonotype was seen repeatedly, ten times or more. The rearrangement uses TRBV6-5 and TRBJ1-6; 8 bases agree with TRBD1. The CDR3 loop spans 14 amino acids. The germline V gene encodes CDR1 MNHEY and CDR2 SVGAGI. The V and J ends lost 2 bases and 8 bases, in that order; junction bases with no gene match: 2. The CDR3 DNA reads as TGTGCCAGCAGTTACACAGGGGGTCATTCACCCCTCCACTTT. Residues: CASSYTGGHSPLHF.

This clonotype turned up a few times. The chain couples TRBV7-2 to TRBJ2-3; 7 nucleotides agree with TRBD1. The CDR3 contains 17 residues. From germline, CDR1 is SGHTA and CDR2 FQGNSA. Losses at the gene ends were 5 bases for V and 4 bases for J; bases not matched to a gene: 15. The CDR3 DNA reads as TGTGCCAGCAGCCCGAGGCCTCGACAGGGTCGCCCAGATACGCAGTATTTT. It encodes CASSPRPRQGRPDTQYF.

This clonotype appeared a few times. The J gene is TRBJ2-1, the V gene TRBV5-1; D might be TRBD2 (6 bases). CDR3 length: 16 residues. Germline assignment: CDR1 SGHRS and CDR2 YFSETQ. The V end lost 4 bases, the J end lost 4 bases, and 18 bases lay between the germline ends. Here the CDR3 reads CASSPRGAGFYNEQFF. The CDR3 bases are TGCGCCAGCAGCCCGCGAGGAGCGGGCTTTTACAATGAGCAGTTCTTC. The complete variable domain, with remaining parts taken from reference TRBV5-1 and TRBJ2-1, reads KAGVTQTPRYLIKTRGQQVTLSCSPISGHRSVSWYQQTPGQGLQFLFEYFSETQRNKGNFPGRFSGRQFSNSRSEMNVSTLELGDSALYLCASSPRGAGFYNEQFFGPGTRLTVL.

This chain joins TRBV11-3 and TRBJ2-1; no definite D call. The CDR3 consists of 13 residues. V lost 2 bases to trimming and J lost 9 bases, with 11 bases between them. The germline V gene encodes CDR1 SGHNT and CDR2 YENEEA. The CDR3 here is CASSLRGESEQFF. In DNA form, the CDR3 reads TGTGCCAGCAGCTTACGAGGCGAAAGTGAGCAGTTCTTC.

In this sample, this clonotype turned up a few times. V usage is TRBV7-6 and J usage is TRBJ2-5; D might be TRBD2 (5 bases). This CDR3 is built from 14 residues. Trimming cost V 2 bases and J 5 bases, with 12 bases left between them. Per germline, CDR1 SGHVS and CDR2 FNYEAQ. CDR3 amino acids: CASSLWGVGETQYF. DNA of the CDR3: TGTGCCAGCAGCTTATGGGGAGTTGGGGAGACCCAGTACTTC.

V gene TRBV12-3 or TRBV12-4 combines with J gene TRBJ1-4; D not resolved. V was trimmed by 3 bases and J by 8 bases, leaving 10 bases between them. The CDR3 runs 13 residues. The CDR3 DNA reads TGTGCCAGCAGTTTGACGACCGACGAAAAACTGTTTTTT. Translation gives CASSLTTDEKLFF.

This clonotype was found a few times. The rearrangement links TRBV12-3 or TRBV12-4 to TRBJ2-7; D possibly corresponds to TRBD1 (7 bases). The CDR3 consists of 15 residues. The ends were cut back, 5 bases at V and 4 bases at J, with 18 bases in the middle. The CDR3 nucleotides read TGTGCCAGCAGTCTCAATCAGGGGGGCCGTTACGAGCAGTACTTC. This translates into CASSLNQGGRYEQYF.